The clone carrying this T cell receptor (beta chain) was observed a handful of times. Its antigen is not known. Viral peptide pool expansion of antigen-specific CD4+ T cells preceded sequencing in the ViraFEST assay. When around 10 days of culture had elapsed, CD4+ T cells were isolated. Having tested negative for nucleocapsid antibodies, the vaccine recipients showed no prior SARS-CoV-2 infection. PBMC cultures contained about 1.9 million cells per well, approximately 10 IU/ml IL-2 and around 9.4 ug/ml peptides. A half-medium replacement with IL-2 medium was carried out on days 3 and 7. The sample belongs to a study of vaccination effects on CD4 cells after COVID-19. V shed 6 bases, J shed 2 bases, and the junction held 3 bases outside the gene matches. Per germline, CDR1 SQVTM and CDR2 ANQGSEA. CDR3 length: 13 residues. General study points: Pronounced clonal contraction occurred in clones induced by infection and by vaccine late after vaccination. Only a single clone (1 of 255 vaccine-induced clones in healthy vaccinees) cross-reacted with common cold coronaviruses.

Sequencing used immunoSEQ multiplex PCR; TCRdb keeps in-frame clones, though not all of them. In the table there are about 55,000 clones, approximately 70% of which are singletons. This sequence was found in a human donor who received a COVID-19 vaccine. Here the sequenced sample was CD4+ T cells from PBMCs cultured with SARS-CoV-2 spike peptides, taken before COVID-19 vaccination. The J gene is TRBJ1-4, the V gene TRBV29-1, with 7 bases that match TRBD1. The CDR3 DNA reads as TGCAGCGTGCGGGGACAGACTAATGAAAAACTGTTTTTT. Its translation: CSVRGQTNEKLFF.